This T cell receptor (beta chain) was observed in a study of OX40 agonist ivuxolimab in advanced cancers. Describing the broader study: Ivuxolimab, which targeted the costimulatory receptor OX40 (CD134), was an agonistic, fully human IgG2 monoclonal antibody. In the dose-escalation cohort, 70% to 90% of patients were male, and the mean age was roughly 60 years with a range of 23 to 79. Three dose-escalation patients achieved partial responses, one with hepatocellular carcinoma and two with cutaneous melanoma. Intravenous ivuxolimab was administered to patients every 2 weeks at six dose levels: 0.01, 0.1, 0.3, 1.5, 3 and 10 mg/kg. Among the 50 to 55 dose-escalation patients, roughly 20 had hepatocellular carcinoma, around 15 melanoma, 9 renal cell carcinoma and 9 head and neck cancer. Peripheral TCRbeta sequencing aimed to test whether ivuxolimab altered TCR sequence diversity and caused clonal T-cell expansion. The paper reports the monotherapy dose-escalation portion (N of about 50 patients) of the phase I ivuxolimab trial. Patients were allowed to have had prior anti-PD-1, anti-PD-L1 or anti-CTLA-4 therapy, and less than 45% of the dose-escalation patients had previously received checkpoint inhibitors.

A remark on this clone: There is no known antigen for this receptor. The input lacks base qualities; no much larger clone sits a single base away.

For CDR1 and CDR2, the germline V gene lists KGHSH and LQKENI. V is clipped by 1 base and J by 4 bases, and the sequence between their germline boundaries is 16 bases long. The CDR3 runs 16 residues from the cysteine to the phenylalanine. Only the CDR3 DNA stays, 48 bases, in frame from base 1. The trial excluded patients who had a history of autoimmune disease or were on systemic immunosuppression. Peripheral blood for TCR sequencing was collected from all dose cohorts at baseline, on cycle 4 day 1, and on cycle 7 day 1. The samples were drawn from a first-in-human, open-label, multicenter phase I dose-escalation trial of ivuxolimab. Adults with locally advanced or metastatic melanoma, renal cell carcinoma, hepatocellular carcinoma or head and neck squamous cell carcinoma were enrolled in the trial. Before TCR sequencing, CD4+ T cells and CD8+ T cells from peripheral blood were sorted into separate populations.

Overall study results and their limits: After ivuxolimab, expanded clones were on average more numerous among CD8+ T cells than among CD4+ T cells. At doses of 0.1 to 3.0 mg/kg, clonal expansion of both CD4+ and CD8+ blood T cells was observed from baseline to week 6. The antigen specificity of the peripheral T cells that underwent clonal expansion was not determined. Partial responders in the 0.1-3.0 mg/kg groups had among the lowest normalized peripheral clonal expansion, especially among CD8+ T cells. Low levels of normalized T-cell clonal expansion were also seen in some patients who did not respond.

Genomic DNA was isolated from the sorted cells so that the TCRbeta CDR3 region could be sequenced. The immunoSEQ Assay was used to sequence the TCRbeta CDR3 regions. In TCRdb, the immuneACCESS table is reduced to in-frame sequences with V and J assigned. These tables do not hold every clone; where another copy was compared, an unresolved V gene accounts for under half, and the others remain unexplained. The sample includes roughly 60,000 clones, with approximately 90% observed a single time. Roughly 0.45% of the sample goes to the ten largest clones. The material was CD4+ or CD8+ T cells sorted from blood, obtained in a trial of the OX40 agonist ivuxolimab. Recombination linked TRBV18 to TRBJ1-2; a tentative D match to TRBD1 spans 5 bases. The receptor's source is an adult with an advanced solid tumor such as melanoma, head and neck, liver or kidney cancer. The DNA is as follows: TGTGCCAGCTCACCACAGCCCCCGACAGAGAGCTATGGCTACACCTTC. The translation is CASSPQPPTESYGYTF.